The 9 T cell receptor beta chains given below trace back to one sample, sequenced in a study of regulatory T cells in long-lasting Graves disease. Time point specified: persistent/refractory GD, antithyroid drugs over 5 years with positive TRAb. RNA isolated from PBMCs was used to make the TCR library. Libraries of TCR beta came from iRepertoire HTBI primers plus Arm-PCR of CDR3 regions. TCRdb reprocessed the multiplex PCR reads with MiXCR, giving one entry per CDR3 protein. Of 400,000 to 600,000 distinct CDR3 sequences in the sample, roughly 21% were seen once. Material: peripheral blood mononuclear cells (PBMCs), obtained when the disease was refractory, from a patient treated with antithyroid drugs. These receptors came from a female donor with Graves disease.

This chain joins TRBV14 and TRBJ2-2; TRBD2 agrees at 11 bases. The germline gives CDR1 SGHDN, CDR2 FVKESK. V lost 0 bases to trimming and J lost 3 bases; unmatched junction nucleotides: 6. The CDR3 length is 18 residues. The CDR3 is CASSQDMLLAGDTGELFF. CDR3 DNA sequence: TGTGCCAGCAGCCAAGATATGTTACTAGCGGGGGACACCGGGGAGCTGTTTTTT.

This sequence joins TRBV27 and TRBJ1-1; D remains unclear. The CDR3 is made up of 15 amino acids. Germline values: CDR1 MNHEY, CDR2 SMNVEV (reference sequence). Trimming shortened V by 3 bases and J by 0 bases, and 11 bases separated the two germline ends. CDR3 residues: CASSLVRQLNTEAFF. The CDR3 coding sequence is TGTGCCAGCAGTTTGGTTCGTCAGTTGAACACTGAAGCTTTCTTT.

Notes on this clonotype: A much larger clone lies one base from this, so it may be a read error. Because it lacks the conserved phenylalanine or tryptophan at the end, this CDR3 is likely a read error. The rearrangement uses TRBV13 and TRBJ1-1, with no clear D. This CDR3 contains 13 residues. Germline lookup yields CDR1 PRHDT and CDR2 FYEKMQ (reference sequence). V shed 0 bases and J shed 7 bases, with 9 bases lying between them. CDR3 in amino acids: CASSLGQDDEAFS. The CDR3, as DNA: TGTGCCAGCAGCTTAGGCCAAGATGATGAAGCTTTCTCT.

The chain carries TRBV19 and TRBJ2-3; 9 bases line up with TRBD2. V lost 5 bases to trimming and J lost 4 bases; unmatched junction nucleotides: 7. The CDR3 loop spans 15 amino acids. Germline CDR1 and CDR2: LNHDA and SQIVND (reference sequence). For the CDR3, the DNA is TGTGCCAGTAGTCCGCGGCGGGAGGGAGCAGATACGCAGTATTTT. Protein product: CASSPRREGADTQYF.

This clonotype was detected many times. This sequence joins TRBV3-1 and TRBJ2-5, with a weak D call TRBD1 (6 bases). This CDR3 contains 16 residues. V was shortened by 1 base and J by 2 bases, with 14 bases between the two germline ends. The V gene's germline CDR1 is LGHDT and CDR2 YNNKEL (reference sequence). The CDR3 nucleotides read TGTGCCAGCAGCCAAGGTGGCAGGGGACCTCAAGAGACCCAGTACTTC. This translates into CASSQGGRGPQETQYF.

V and J are TRBV6-5 and TRBJ2-7; D gene ambiguous. V was cut by 0 bases and J by 5 bases, with 14 bases left in between. Germline assignment: CDR1 MNHEY and CDR2 SVGAGI. The CDR3 runs 15 residues. The CDR3 loop is CASSYSAGREHEQYF. The CDR3 nucleotides are TGTGCCAGCAGTTACTCAGCAGGACGAGAACACGAGCAGTACTTC.

This clonotype appeared many times. This chain connects TRBV11-2 to TRBJ2-7, with D tentatively TRBD2 (6 bases). The CDR3 has 15 residues. CDR1 is SGHAT, CDR2 FQNNGV, per germline. V was shortened by 4 bases and J by 1 base, with 14 bases between the two germline ends. The CDR3 bases are TGTGCCAGCAGCTCCATCCGCGGGAAATCCTACGAGCAGTACTTC. Translation: CASSSIRGKSYEQYF.

This clonotype was observed a handful of times. The chain uses TRBV27 and TRBJ1-1, with a possible D match to TRBD1 (6 bases). The germline V gene encodes CDR1 MNHEY and CDR2 SMNVEV (reference sequence). This CDR3 spans 15 amino acids. V was shortened by 6 bases and J by 0 bases, with 14 bases between the two germline ends. The CDR3: CASSYGQPMNTEAFF. Written as DNA, the CDR3 is TGTGCCAGCAGCTATGGACAGCCCATGAACACTGAAGCTTTCTTT.

This clonotype was seen a handful of times. The chain joins TRBV12-3 or TRBV12-4 to TRBJ1-5; unclear D gene. The CDR3 is 14 amino acids. Trimming pared 7 bases from V and 4 bases from J, leaving 14 bases between. In DNA form, the CDR3 reads TGTGCCAGCAATCCGGGTCGGTGGAATCAGCCCCAGCATTTT. It translates to CASNPGRWNQPQHF.